The sequence of this TCR beta chain was determined in a study of T cells after yellow fever vaccination. TCRdb re-called the 5' RACE reads with MiXCR, one entry per CDR3 protein. The sample holds around 340,000 distinct CDR3 sequences, 8.7% seen once. Losses at the gene ends were 2 bases for V and 5 bases for J; bases not matched to a gene: 3. In germline, CDR1 is DFQATT, CDR2 SNEGSKA (reference sequence). This CDR3 has 14 amino acids. This clonotype was counted between two and nine times. The source of this sequence is a man aged 18 to 29 who received the YFV17D yellow fever vaccine. The material sequenced was PBMCs, taken on the day of the first yellow fever vaccination. The chain couples TRBV20-1 to TRBJ2-2; 9 nucleotides line up with TRBD1. CDR3 sequence reads: CSARIGTGTGELFF. The CDR3 DNA reads as TGCAGTGCTAGAATAGGGACAGGGACCGGGGAGCTGTTTTTT.